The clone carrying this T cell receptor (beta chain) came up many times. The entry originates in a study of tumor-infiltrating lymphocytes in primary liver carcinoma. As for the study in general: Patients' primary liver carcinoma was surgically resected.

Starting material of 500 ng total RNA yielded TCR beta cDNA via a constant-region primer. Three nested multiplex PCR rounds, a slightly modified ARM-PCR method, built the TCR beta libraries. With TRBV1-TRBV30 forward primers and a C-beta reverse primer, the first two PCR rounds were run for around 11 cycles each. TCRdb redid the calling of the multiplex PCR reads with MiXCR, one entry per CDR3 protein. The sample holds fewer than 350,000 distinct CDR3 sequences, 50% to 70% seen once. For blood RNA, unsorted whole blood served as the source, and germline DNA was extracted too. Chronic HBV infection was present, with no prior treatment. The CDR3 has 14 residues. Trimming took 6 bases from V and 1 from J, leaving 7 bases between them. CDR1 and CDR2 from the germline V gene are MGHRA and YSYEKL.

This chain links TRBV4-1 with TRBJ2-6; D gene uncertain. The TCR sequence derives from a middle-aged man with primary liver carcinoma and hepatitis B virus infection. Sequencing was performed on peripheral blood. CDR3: CASRETSGANVLTF. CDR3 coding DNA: TGCGCCAGCAGGGAAACATCTGGGGCCAACGTCCTGACTTTC.